This T cell receptor (beta chain) was captured by sequencing in a study of T cell responses to AZD1222 COVID-19 vaccine. Germline CDR1 reads MRHNA; CDR2 reads SNTAGT. The J segment lost 0 bases and the V segment lost 6 bases, leaving 3 bases of the junction unmatched. The CDR3 is 16 residues long. Profiled with immunoSEQ multiplex PCR; TCRdb holds only in-frame clones, not every one. The profile shows more than 95,000 clones, about nine tenths of them singletons. About this clone itself: The antigen remains undetermined.

Regarding the study as a whole: The CD4 TCRs associated with vaccination extended across spike and predominated at 160-218 and 743-854. Baseline serology detected seropositivity in only a handful of AZD1222 recipients. Clonal diversity may have been underestimated in mostly white British donors.

The genes are TRBV6-4 and TRBJ2-3, with TRBD2 identical over 13 bases. The sample consisted of peripheral blood, taken on day 0 of MenACWY control vaccination. This sequence originates from an adult in good health. CDR3 residues: CASRRTSGSSTDTQYF. Here the CDR3 DNA reads TGTGCCAGCAGAAGGACTAGCGGGAGTAGCACAGATACGCAGTATTTT.